Included here is one T cell receptor beta chain sequence, with context. These data are taken from a study of T-cell memory formation after mild COVID-19. TCRdb reprocessed the 5' RACE reads with MiXCR, giving one entry per CDR3 protein. The sample carries about 88,000 distinct CDR3 sequences, about 23% recorded once. Germline loops: CDR1 SGHAT, CDR2 FQNNGV. V lost 3 bases and J lost 0; bases outside the gene matches: 9. The CDR3 sequence is 19 residues long. Material for sequencing was PBMCs or a T cell subset sorted from them (not recorded which). The chain combines TRBV11-2 with TRBJ2-1, with 12 bases lining up with TRBD2. The clonotype comes from a man in his late teens or twenties who had mild COVID-19 (a few samples of this study predate the infection). Cell type and time point are not known. This CDR3 reads CASSLRTSGAVSSYNEQFF. The CDR3 DNA reads TGTGCCAGCAGCTTGCGGACTAGCGGGGCCGTAAGCTCCTACAATGAGCAGTTCTTC.